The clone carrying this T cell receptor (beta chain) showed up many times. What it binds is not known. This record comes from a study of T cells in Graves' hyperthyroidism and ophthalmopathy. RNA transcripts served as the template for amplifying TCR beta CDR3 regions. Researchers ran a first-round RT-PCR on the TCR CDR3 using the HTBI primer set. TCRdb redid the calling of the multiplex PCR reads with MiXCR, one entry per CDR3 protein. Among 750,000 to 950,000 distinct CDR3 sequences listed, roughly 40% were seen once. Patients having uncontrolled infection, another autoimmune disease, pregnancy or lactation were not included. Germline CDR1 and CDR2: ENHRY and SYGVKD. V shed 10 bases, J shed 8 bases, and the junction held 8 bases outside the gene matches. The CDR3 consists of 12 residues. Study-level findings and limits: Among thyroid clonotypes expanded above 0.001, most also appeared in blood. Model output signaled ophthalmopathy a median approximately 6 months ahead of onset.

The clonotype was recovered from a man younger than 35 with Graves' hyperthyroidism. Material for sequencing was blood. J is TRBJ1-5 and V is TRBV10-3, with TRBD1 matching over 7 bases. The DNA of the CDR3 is TGTGCCACTACAACAGGGGCCGAGCCCCAGCATTTT. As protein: CATTTGAEPQHF.